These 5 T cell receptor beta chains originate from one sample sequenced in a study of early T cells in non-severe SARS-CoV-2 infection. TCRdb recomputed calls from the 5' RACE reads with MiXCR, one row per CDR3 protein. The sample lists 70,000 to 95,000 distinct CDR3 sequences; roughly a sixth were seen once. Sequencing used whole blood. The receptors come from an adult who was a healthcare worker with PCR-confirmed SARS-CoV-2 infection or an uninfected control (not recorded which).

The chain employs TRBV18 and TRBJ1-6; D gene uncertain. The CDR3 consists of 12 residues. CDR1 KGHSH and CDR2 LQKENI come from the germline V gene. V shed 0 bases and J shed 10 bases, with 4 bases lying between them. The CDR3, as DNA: TGTGCCAGCTCACCACCGGGCTCACCCCTCCACTTT. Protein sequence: CASSPPGSPLHF.

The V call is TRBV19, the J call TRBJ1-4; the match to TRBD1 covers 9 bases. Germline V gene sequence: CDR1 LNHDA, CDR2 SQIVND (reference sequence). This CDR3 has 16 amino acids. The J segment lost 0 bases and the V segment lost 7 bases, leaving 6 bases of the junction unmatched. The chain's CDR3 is CASNGDRDPTNEKLFF. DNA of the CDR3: TGTGCCAGTAATGGGGACAGGGACCCAACTAATGAAAAACTGTTTTTT.

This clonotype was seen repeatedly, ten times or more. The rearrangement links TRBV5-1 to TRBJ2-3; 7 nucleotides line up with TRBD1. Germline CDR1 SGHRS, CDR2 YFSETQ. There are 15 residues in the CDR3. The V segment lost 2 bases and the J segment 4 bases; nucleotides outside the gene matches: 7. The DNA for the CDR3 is TGCGCCAGCAGCTTACAGGGGTCTTTCGCAGATACGCAGTATTTT. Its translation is CASSLQGSFADTQYF.

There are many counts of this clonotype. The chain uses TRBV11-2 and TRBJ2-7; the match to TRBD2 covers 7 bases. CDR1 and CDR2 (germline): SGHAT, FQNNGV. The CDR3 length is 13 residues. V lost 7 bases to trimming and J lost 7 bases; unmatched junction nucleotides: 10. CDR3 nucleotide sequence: TGTGCCAGCAACCCCGGACTAGGTGGGGAGCAGTACTTC. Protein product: CASNPGLGGEQYF. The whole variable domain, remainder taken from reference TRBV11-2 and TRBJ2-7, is EAGVAQSPRYKIIEKRQSVAFWCNPISGHATLYWYQQILGQGPKLLIQFQNNGVVDDSQLPKDRFSAERLKGVDSTLKIQPAKLEDSAVYLCASNPGLGGEQYFGPGTRLTVT.

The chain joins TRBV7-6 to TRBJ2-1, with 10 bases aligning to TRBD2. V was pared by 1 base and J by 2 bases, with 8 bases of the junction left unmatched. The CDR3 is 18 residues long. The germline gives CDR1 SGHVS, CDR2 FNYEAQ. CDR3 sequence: CASSLGSGGALAYNEQFF. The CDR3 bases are TGTGCCAGCAGCTTAGGGAGCGGGGGGGCCTTGGCCTACAATGAGCAGTTCTTC.